The 25 T cell receptor beta chains below come from one sample, sequenced in a study of CD8+CD57+ T cells in acquired aplastic anemia. Selection for sequencing was limited to patients who had shown CD8+CD57+ cell expansion by flow cytometry. TCR beta VDJ combinations and CDR3 sequences were profiled from genomic DNA. TCRdb recomputed calls from the reads with MiXCR, one row per CDR3 protein. Here the sample spans 250,000 to 350,000 distinct CDR3 sequences, 45% to 65% being singletons. The specimen sequenced was sorted CD4+, CD8+, or CD8+CD57+ T cells (not recorded which) from PBMCs. These receptors were obtained from a human donor with aplastic anemia.

The CDR3 reads CASSLGGGQAKQFF. For the CDR3, the DNA is TGTGCCAGCAGCTTGGGGGGGGGACAGGCCAAGCAGTTCTTC. The genes are TRBV7-2 and TRBJ2-1; D is perhaps TRBD1 (8 bases). Deletions cut 3 bases from V and 11 bases from J, with 17 bases between. CDR3 length equals 14 residues. CDR1 and CDR2 from the germline V gene are SGHTA and FQGNSA.

The V call is TRBV7-9, the J call TRBJ2-3; tentatively, D is TRBD2 (7 bases). The V gene lost 6 bases and the J gene lost 7 bases, with 23 bases spanning the gap. This CDR3 comprises 16 residues. From germline, CDR1 is SEHNR and CDR2 FQNEAQ (reference sequence). CDR3 DNA: TGTGCCAGCAGGACTCTGGGGGCGGGAGTACTCAATACGCAGTATTTT. Encoded protein: CASRTLGAGVLNTQYF.

This rearrangement joins TRBV10-3 to TRBJ2-7; no clear D. This CDR3 comprises 13 residues. Germline CDR1 is ENHRY and CDR2 is SYGVKD. Deletions cut 8 bases from V and 4 bases from J, with 15 bases between. DNA for the CDR3: TGTGCCATCGCTTTGACTGATGAATACGAGCAGTACTTC. It translates to CAIALTDEYEQYF.

Note on this clonotype: Relative to the germline gene, one junction end is altered; a read error may explain this. The rearrangement links TRBV5-1 to TRBJ2-1; possible D gene TRBD2, 7 bases. Per the germline V gene, CDR1 is SGHRS and CDR2 is YFSETQ. The CDR3 length is 15 residues. This CDR3 reads CASSLGGGAVPEQFF. The CDR3 bases are TGCGCCAGCAGCTTGGGTGGGGGGGCCGTCCCTGAGCAGTTTTTC.

The CDR3 nucleotides are TGTGCCAGCAAAGGACTAGCGGGGGGCACCGGAACCCAGTACTTC. Protein product: CASKGLAGGTGTQYF. J is TRBJ2-5 and V is TRBV2, with 14 bases identical to TRBD2. This CDR3 contains 15 residues. V trimming: 7 bases; J trimming: 8 bases; junction bases outside the gene matches: 9. From germline, CDR1 is SNHLY and CDR2 FYNNEI.

V is TRBV20-1 and J is TRBJ2-7; TRBD2 matches 12 bases. Germline lookup yields CDR1 DFQATT and CDR2 SNEGSKA (reference sequence). With V trimmed by 3 bases and J by 2 bases, 5 bases remained unmatched. The CDR3 covers 15 residues. The CDR3, as DNA: TGCAGTGCTAGCGGACTAGCGGGGACCACCTACGAGCAGTACTTC. Amino acids: CSASGLAGTTYEQYF.

The V call is TRBV7-9, the J call TRBJ2-1, with TRBD2 as a possible D gene (5 bases). The end of the DNA fits TRBJ2-5 better, so the J call may be wrong. Germline loops: CDR1 SEHNR, CDR2 FQNEAQ (reference sequence). The CDR3 is 14 amino acids. In DNA, the CDR3 is TGTGCCAGCAGCGCCGGGATCTACGGAGAGACCCAGTACTTC. Amino acids: CASSAGIYGETQYF.

V gene TRBV2 combines with J gene TRBJ1-6, with TRBD1 as a possible D gene (5 bases). Trimming shortened V by 5 bases and J by 7 bases, and 12 bases separated the two germline ends. The germline gives CDR1 SNHLY, CDR2 FYNNEI. This CDR3 has 14 residues. This chain's CDR3 is CASSTGTPNSPLHF. CDR3 nucleotide sequence: TGTGCCAGCAGTACCGGGACTCCCAATTCACCCCTCCACTTT.

With respect to this clonotype: The DNA is left out, because the CDR3 cannot be placed on it with certainty; the CDR3 is given as TCRdb lists it. The chain recombines TRBV25-1 with TRBJ2-1. The germline V gene has CDR1 MGHDK and CDR2 SYGVNS. 21 amino acids form the CDR3, both terminal residues included. The CDR3 protein is CASSFYICSASDERSYNEQFF.

The chain employs TRBV20-1 and TRBJ2-7; tentative D call: TRBD2 (5 bases). There are 13 residues in the CDR3. Germline CDR1 reads DFQATT; CDR2 reads SNEGSKA (reference sequence). V was clipped by 5 bases and J by 4 bases, with 15 bases between them. The CDR3 DNA reads as TGCAGTGCTTCAGGAGGAGGTGTATACGAGCAGTACTTC. As protein: CSASGGGVYEQYF.

This clonotype was counted only a few times. The rearrangement joins TRBV25-1 to TRBJ2-7, with 9 bases that match TRBD1. Trimming removed 4 bases from V and 3 bases from J; junction bases left unmatched: 10. The CDR3 spans 16 residues. The germline gives CDR1 MGHDK, CDR2 SYGVNS. In DNA, the CDR3 is TGTGCCAGCAGTGTTTACTCCGGGACAGGGTTCTACGAGCAGTACTTC. Translation: CASSVYSGTGFYEQYF.

The chain uses TRBV15 and TRBJ2-2; TRBD2 is a possible D gene (5 bases). V was trimmed by 6 bases and J by 6 bases, leaving 8 bases between them. Germline V gene lookup returns CDR1 LNHNV and CDR2 YYDKDF (reference sequence). There are 12 residues in the CDR3. The CDR3 loop reads CATREVAGELFF. CDR3 bases: TGTGCCACCAGGGAGGTGGCCGGGGAGCTGTTTTTT.

Notes on this clonotype: The junction does not match germline at one end; this may be a read error. The chain employs TRBV10-1 and TRBJ2-2; D possibly corresponds to TRBD2 (5 bases). This CDR3 has 14 residues. The germline gives CDR1 WNHNN, CDR2 SYGVQD (reference sequence). This CDR3 is CASSESGILGELVF. CDR3 nucleotide sequence: TGCGCCAGCAGTGAGTCAGGGATACTCGGGGAGCTGGTTTTT.

This clonotype was found many times. V is TRBV20-1 and J is TRBJ2-6; 9 bases match TRBD1. This CDR3 spans 19 amino acids. Germline CDR1 is DFQATT and CDR2 is SNEGSKA (reference sequence). V lost 1 base, J lost 1 base, and 11 bases stayed unmatched. The CDR3 loop reads CSARGLTGTGRSGANVLTF. The CDR3 region has the DNA TGCAGTGCTAGAGGCTTGACCGGGACAGGGAGGTCTGGGGCCAACGTCCTGACTTTC.

Ten or more counts support this clonotype. This chain joins TRBV7-9 and TRBJ2-5; D is unresolved. The CDR3 loop spans 13 amino acids. V dropped 9 bases and J dropped 2 bases, with 13 bases sitting between them. The V gene's germline CDR1 is SEHNR and CDR2 FQNEAQ (reference sequence). CDR3: CASSLGPQETQYF. The CDR3 DNA follows: TGTGCCAGTAGTCTCGGGCCACAAGAGACCCAGTACTTC.

This clonotype was detected ten times or more. This sequence joins TRBV7-9 and TRBJ1-2; D uncertain. The CDR3 consists of 17 residues. Looked up from germline, CDR1 is SEHNR and CDR2 is FQNEAQ (reference sequence). The V gene lost 5 bases and the J gene lost 0 bases, with 19 bases spanning the gap. In DNA, the CDR3 is TGTGCCAGCAGCCGGGTATGGGCAGTGTCAGCTAACTATGGCTACACCTTC. Protein product: CASSRVWAVSANYGYTF.

The chain uses TRBV18 and TRBJ2-5; D may match TRBD1 or TRBD2 (5 bases each). V gave up 6 bases and J gave up 2 bases, with 10 bases separating them. Germline V gene data show CDR1 as KGHSH and CDR2 as LQKENI. This CDR3 region has 13 residues. The CDR3: CASSQGRQETQYF. The CDR3 nucleotides read TGTGCCAGCTCCCAGGGACGGCAAGAGACCCAGTACTTC.

This clonotype was counted ten times or more. This chain joins TRBV3-1 and TRBJ1-1; D not resolved. The CDR3 runs to 14 residues. CDR1 and CDR2 (germline): LGHDT, YNNKEL (reference sequence). Trimming stripped 1 base from V and 4 bases from J, with 10 bases between. The CDR3 nucleotides are TGTGCCAGCAGCCAAGTCCGAGGGATCACTGAAGCTTTCTTT. This encodes CASSQVRGITEAFF.

The rearrangement uses TRBV6-4 and TRBJ1-6; D remains ambiguous. The CDR3 loop spans 14 amino acids. The ends were cut back, 3 bases at V and 7 bases at J, with 10 bases in the middle. The germline V gene has CDR1 MRHNA and CDR2 SNTAGT. The CDR3 reads CASSERQTNSPLHF. CDR3 bases: TGTGCCAGCAGTGAAAGGCAGACCAATTCACCCCTCCACTTT.

This clonotype was counted between two and nine times. J is TRBJ2-7 and V is TRBV19; D is perhaps TRBD1 (6 bases). Trimming stripped 9 bases from V and 0 bases from J, with 15 bases between. The CDR3 covers 14 residues. CDR1 and CDR2 from the germline V gene are LNHDA and SQIVND (reference sequence). CDR3 protein: CASQQGPTSYEQYF. The DNA for the CDR3 is TGTGCCAGCCAACAGGGACCTACCTCCTACGAGCAGTACTTC.

This clonotype was seen a handful of times. The chain is built from TRBV20-1 and TRBJ2-1; unclear D gene. Germline V CDR1 and CDR2: DFQATT, SNEGSKA (reference sequence). The V and J ends lost 5 bases and 5 bases respectively, with 16 bases between them. This CDR3 is built from 14 residues. CDR3 sequence reads: CSAEDLIGHNEQFF. The CDR3 nucleotides are TGCAGTGCTGAGGACCTAATAGGGCACAATGAGCAGTTCTTC.

The V gene is TRBV20-1, the J gene TRBJ2-7; D possibly matches TRBD1 or TRBD2 (5 bases each). Per the germline V gene, CDR1 is DFQATT and CDR2 is SNEGSKA (reference sequence). V gave up 8 bases and J gave up 3 bases, with 17 bases separating them. The CDR3 extends over 13 amino acids. The CDR3: CSSIGTGNYEQYF. CDR3 nucleotides: TGCAGTTCTATAGGGACCGGTAACTACGAGCAGTACTTC.

The J gene is TRBJ2-7, the V gene TRBV2, with no clear D. The CDR3 runs 13 residues. Germline assignment: CDR1 SNHLY and CDR2 FYNNEI. Trimming pared 7 bases from V and 3 bases from J, leaving 13 bases between. The CDR3, as DNA: TGTGCCAGCACTCGGCAAGATGGCTACGAGCAGTACTTC. Translating gives CASTRQDGYEQYF.

The chain links TRBV11-2 to TRBJ2-7, with 7 nucleotides matching TRBD1. Losses at the gene ends were 2 bases for V and 1 base for J; bases not matched to a gene: 11. CDR1 is SGHAT and CDR2 is FQNNGV in the germline V gene. This CDR3 comprises 17 residues. The CDR3 sequence: CASSLNMGTASSYEQYF. In DNA form, the CDR3 reads TGTGCCAGCAGCTTAAATATGGGGACAGCCTCTTCCTACGAGCAGTACTTC.

This clonotype was observed once. A much larger clone differs by one base, so this may be a read error. The V call is TRBV5-4, the J call TRBJ1-4; D is possibly TRBD1 (6 bases). The CDR3 contains 13 residues. Looked up from germline, CDR1 is SGHNT and CDR2 is YYREEE (reference sequence). V gave up 4 bases and J gave up 9 bases, with 13 bases separating them. The CDR3 DNA follows: TGTGCCAGCAGCCGGGACAAGGGTAAAAAACTGTTTTTT. This encodes CASSRDKGKKLFF.